Listed below are T cell receptor beta chains from one sample, sequenced in a study of blood T cell repertoires in COVID-19. Sequenced by immunoSEQ multiplex PCR; TCRdb stores in-frame clones only, minus some. The data show 200,000 to 300,000 clones, about 87% seen once. Sequenced material: PBMCs or T cells enriched from blood (not recorded which). These receptors were obtained from a woman in her thirties or forties with acute COVID-19. CDR3s include the opening cysteine and the closing phenylalanine or tryptophan. The D gene is left open where the match is weak. Clone size is not always given. Where it is, it says once, few, many or a class for expanded clones.

CDR3 protein: CASSLVPTRNTGELFF
CDR3 DNA: TGTGCCAGCAGCTTAGTTCCTACCCGGAACACCGGGGAGCTGTTTTTT
clone size: NA
V gene: TRBV7-8
J gene: TRBJ2-2
D gene: NA

CDR3 protein: CASSQAGTGTGYTF
CDR3 DNA: TGTGCCAGCAGCCAAGCCGGGACAGGGACTGGCTACACCTTC
clone size: few
V gene: TRBV14
J gene: TRBJ1-2
D gene: TRBD1

CDR3 protein: CATSDLGDRGLYGYTF
CDR3 DNA: TGTGCCACCAGTGATTTAGGGGACAGGGGGCTTTATGGCTACACCTTC
clone size: NA
V gene: TRBV24-1
J gene: TRBJ1-2
D gene: TRBD1

CDR3 protein: CASSPPTGLTEAFF
CDR3 DNA: TGCGCCAGCTCTCCTCCGACAGGGTTAACTGAAGCTTTCTTT
clone size: NA
V gene: TRBV5-1
J gene: TRBJ1-1
D gene: TRBD1

CDR3 protein: CASSPTGVAGNTIYF
CDR3 DNA: TGTGCCAGCAGCCCGACAGGGGTCGCTGGAAACACCATATATTTT
clone size: NA
V gene: TRBV3-1/TRBV3-2
J gene: TRBJ1-3
D gene: TRBD1

CDR3 protein: CASSGEISYAYTF
CDR3 DNA: TGTGCCAGCAGCGGTGAGATTTCGTATGCCTACACCTTC
clone size: NA
V gene: TRBV2
J gene: TRBJ1-2
D gene: NA

CDR3 protein: CASSLVAGGFTPYNEQFF
CDR3 DNA: TGTGCCAGCAGCTTAGTAGCGGGGGGCTTCACGCCCTACAATGAGCAGTTCTTC
clone size: NA
V gene: TRBV7-8
J gene: TRBJ2-1
D gene: TRBD2

CDR3 protein: CASSLVTGGLNEQFF
CDR3 DNA: TGTGCCAGCAGCTTAGTAACAGGGGGATTGAATGAGCAGTTCTTC
clone size: NA
V gene: TRBV7-2
J gene: TRBJ2-1
D gene: TRBD1

CDR3 protein: CASSAPGTIGNEQFF
CDR3 DNA: TGTGCCAGCAGCGCCCCCGGGACTATCGGGAATGAGCAGTTCTTC
clone size: NA
V gene: TRBV14
J gene: TRBJ2-1
D gene: TRBD2

CDR3 protein: CASSSRDRGYQETQYF
CDR3 DNA: TGTGCCAGCAGCTCCCGGGACAGGGGGTACCAAGAGACCCAGTACTTC
clone size: NA
V gene: TRBV5-6
J gene: TRBJ2-5
D gene: TRBD1

CDR3 protein: CASSRLPGEEWRNTIYF
CDR3 DNA: TGCGCCAGCAGCCGACTCCCAGGGGAAGAGTGGAGAAACACCATATATTTT
clone size: NA
V gene: TRBV5-1
J gene: TRBJ1-3
D gene: NA

CDR3 protein: CASSLVQFTEAFF
CDR3 DNA: TGTGCCAGCAGTTTAGTACAGTTCACTGAAGCTTTCTTT
clone size: NA
V gene: TRBV12-3/TRBV12-4
J gene: TRBJ1-1
D gene: NA

CDR3 protein: CASSPDTTTEAFF
CDR3 DNA: TGTGCCAGCAGCCCCGACACGACCACTGAAGCTTTCTTT
clone size: NA
V gene: TRBV11-3
J gene: TRBJ1-1
D gene: NA

CDR3 protein: CASGLMGTGGSVIGANVLTF
CDR3 DNA: TGTGCTAGTGGTTTGATGGGGACAGGGGGCTCTGTTATCGGGGCCAACGTCCTGACTTTC
clone size: NA
V gene: TRBV12-5
J gene: TRBJ2-6
D gene: TRBD1

CDR3 protein: CASLGLAGGRYTGELFF
CDR3 DNA: TGTGCCAGCCTGGGACTAGCGGGAGGGCGATACACCGGGGAGCTGTTTTTT
clone size: few
V gene: TRBV19
J gene: TRBJ2-2
D gene: TRBD2

CDR3 protein: CASSKASRGWTGELFF
CDR3 DNA: TGTGCCAGCAGCAAAGCCTCCAGGGGATGGACCGGGGAGCTGTTTTTT
clone size: NA
V gene: TRBV21-1
J gene: TRBJ2-2
D gene: NA

CDR3 protein: CASSLAAGLNTEAFF
CDR3 DNA: TGTGCCAGCAGCTTAGCGGCAGGGCTGAACACTGAAGCTTTCTTT
clone size: NA
V gene: TRBV7-8
J gene: TRBJ1-1
D gene: NA

CDR3 protein: CASSQGRNSGNTIYF
CDR3 DNA: TGCGCCAGCAGCCAAGGGCGGAACTCTGGAAACACCATATATTTT
clone size: NA
V gene: TRBV4-3
J gene: TRBJ1-3
D gene: NA

CDR3 protein: CASSLDAGSRGYNEQFF
CDR3 DNA: TGTGCCAGCAGCTTAGATGCCGGGAGTAGGGGATACAATGAGCAGTTCTTC
clone size: NA
V gene: TRBV7-2
J gene: TRBJ2-1
D gene: NA

CDR3 protein: CASSAQGARMSGELFF
CDR3 DNA: TGTGCCAGCAGTGCTCAGGGGGCGCGGATGTCCGGGGAGCTGTTTTTT
clone size: NA
V gene: TRBV6-1
J gene: TRBJ2-2
D gene: TRBD1

CDR3 protein: CATSDSVYGYTF
CDR3 DNA: TGTGCCACCAGTGATTCAGTGTATGGCTACACCTTC
clone size: NA
V gene: TRBV24-1
J gene: TRBJ1-2
D gene: NA

CDR3 protein: CASSYSAGGWDEQFF
CDR3 DNA: TGTGCCAGCAGTTACTCGGCAGGGGGCTGGGATGAGCAGTTCTTC
clone size: NA
V gene: TRBV6-5
J gene: TRBJ2-1
D gene: TRBD1

CDR3 protein: CASSFSGYNSPLHF
CDR3 DNA: TGTGCCAGCAGCTTTTCAGGCTATAATTCACCCCTCCACTTT
clone size: NA
V gene: TRBV5-4
J gene: TRBJ1-6
D gene: NA

CDR3 protein: CATSDTITQYF
CDR3 DNA: TGTGCCACCAGTGACACAATCACCCAGTACTTC
clone size: NA
V gene: TRBV24-1
J gene: TRBJ2-5
D gene: NA

CDR3 protein: CASSPFRTRDRDEQFF
CDR3 DNA: TGTGCCAGCTCTCCTTTCAGGACAAGGGATCGGGATGAGCAGTTCTTC
clone size: NA
V gene: TRBV18
J gene: TRBJ2-1
D gene: NA

CDR3 protein: CASSTHRDRDEQYF
CDR3 DNA: TGTGCCAGCAGCACACACCGGGACAGGGACGAGCAGTACTTC
clone size: NA
V gene: TRBV5-4
J gene: TRBJ2-7
D gene: TRBD1

CDR3 protein: CASSEESDTEAFF
CDR3 DNA: TGCGCCAGCAGCGAGGAATCGGACACTGAAGCTTTCTTT
clone size: NA
V gene: TRBV5-1
J gene: TRBJ1-1
D gene: NA

CDR3 protein: CASSTRRGTNEKLFF
CDR3 DNA: TGTGCCAGTAGTACCCGACGCGGAACTAATGAAAAACTGTTTTTT
clone size: NA
V gene: TRBV19
J gene: TRBJ1-4
D gene: NA

CDR3 protein: CASSPNAGGDTQYF
CDR3 DNA: TGTGCCAGCAGCCCGAACGCCGGGGGAGATACGCAGTATTTT
clone size: NA
V gene: TRBV9
J gene: TRBJ2-3
D gene: NA

CDR3 protein: CASSPWEGSTEAFF
CDR3 DNA: TGCGCCAGCAGCCCCTGGGAGGGGAGCACTGAAGCTTTCTTT
clone size: once
V gene: TRBV4-1
J gene: TRBJ1-1
D gene: NA

CDR3 protein: CSAEVQGETQYF
CDR3 DNA: TGCAGCGCCGAGGTGCAGGGAGAGACCCAGTACTTC
clone size: NA
V gene: TRBV29-1
J gene: TRBJ2-5
D gene: NA

CDR3 protein: CASSPEPYNQPQHF
CDR3 DNA: TGTGCCAGCTCACCAGAGCCATACAATCAGCCCCAGCATTTT
clone size: NA
V gene: TRBV18
J gene: TRBJ1-5
D gene: NA

CDR3 protein: CSVVVGVPETQYF
CDR3 DNA: TGCAGCGTTGTGGTCGGGGTCCCAGAGACCCAGTACTTC
clone size: NA
V gene: TRBV29-1
J gene: TRBJ2-5
D gene: NA

CDR3 protein: CASVDRLTSGKLFF
CDR3 DNA: TGTGCCAGCGTGGACAGGCTGACCTCCGGAAAACTGTTTTTT
clone size: NA
V gene: TRBV19
J gene: TRBJ1-4
D gene: TRBD1

CDR3 protein: CASSPRTGKTQYF
CDR3 DNA: TGTGCCAGCAGCCCGCGGACAGGGAAGACCCAGTACTTC
clone size: NA
V gene: TRBV7-2
J gene: TRBJ2-5
D gene: TRBD1

CDR3 protein: CASGLVPAGANYGYTF
CDR3 DNA: TGTGCTAGTGGTTTGGTTCCGGCAGGGGCTAACTATGGCTACACCTTC
clone size: NA
V gene: TRBV12-5
J gene: TRBJ1-2
D gene: NA

CDR3 protein: CASRAGDRVQETQYF
CDR3 DNA: TGTGCCAGCAGGGCCGGGGACAGGGTACAAGAGACCCAGTACTTC
clone size: NA
V gene: TRBV6-5
J gene: TRBJ2-5
D gene: TRBD1

CDR3 protein: CASSETSESRQYF
CDR3 DNA: TGCGCCAGCAGTGAGACCAGCGAAAGTAGGCAGTACTTC
clone size: NA
V gene: TRBV10-2
J gene: TRBJ2-7
D gene: NA

CDR3 protein: CASSFQSLAPNTGELFF
CDR3 DNA: TGCGCCAGCAGCTTCCAGTCACTAGCGCCGAACACCGGGGAGCTGTTTTTT
clone size: once
V gene: TRBV5-1
J gene: TRBJ2-2
D gene: TRBD2

CDR3 protein: CASSIRDRGNSPLHF
CDR3 DNA: TGTGCCAGCAGTATCCGGGACAGGGGTAATTCACCCCTCCACTTT
clone size: NA
V gene: TRBV27
J gene: TRBJ1-6
D gene: TRBD1

CDR3 protein: CASSPDRGLSTGELFF
CDR3 DNA: TGTGCCAGCAGCCCAGACAGGGGGCTTAGCACCGGGGAGCTGTTTTTT
clone size: NA
V gene: TRBV5-6
J gene: TRBJ2-2
D gene: TRBD1